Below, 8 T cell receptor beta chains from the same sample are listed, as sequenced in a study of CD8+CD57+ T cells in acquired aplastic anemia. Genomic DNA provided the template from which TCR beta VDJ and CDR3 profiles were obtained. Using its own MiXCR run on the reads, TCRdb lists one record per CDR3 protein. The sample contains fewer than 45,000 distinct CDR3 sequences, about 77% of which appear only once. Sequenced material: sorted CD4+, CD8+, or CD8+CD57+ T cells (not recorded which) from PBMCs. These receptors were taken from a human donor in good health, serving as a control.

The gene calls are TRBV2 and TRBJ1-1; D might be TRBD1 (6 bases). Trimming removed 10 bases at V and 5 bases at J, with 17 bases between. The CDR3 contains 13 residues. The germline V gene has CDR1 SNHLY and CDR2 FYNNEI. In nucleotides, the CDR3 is TGTGCCACTCACCGGGACAAGGGAACTGAAGCTTTCTTT. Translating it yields CATHRDKGTEAFF.

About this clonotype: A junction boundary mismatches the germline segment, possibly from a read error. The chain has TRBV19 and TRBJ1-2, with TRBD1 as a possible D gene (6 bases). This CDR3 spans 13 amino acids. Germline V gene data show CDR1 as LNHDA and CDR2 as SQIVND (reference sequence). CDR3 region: CASSISRGYGYAF. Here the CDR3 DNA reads TGTGCCAGTAGTATAAGCAGGGGCTATGGCTACGCCTTC.

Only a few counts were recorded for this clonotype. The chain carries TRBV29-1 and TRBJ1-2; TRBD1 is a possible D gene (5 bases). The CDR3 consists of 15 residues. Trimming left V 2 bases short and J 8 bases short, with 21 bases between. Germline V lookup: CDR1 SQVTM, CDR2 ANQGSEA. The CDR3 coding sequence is TGCAGCGTTGAACCGGGACGGGGGGTGGGAACGGGCTACACCTTC. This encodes CSVEPGRGVGTGYTF.

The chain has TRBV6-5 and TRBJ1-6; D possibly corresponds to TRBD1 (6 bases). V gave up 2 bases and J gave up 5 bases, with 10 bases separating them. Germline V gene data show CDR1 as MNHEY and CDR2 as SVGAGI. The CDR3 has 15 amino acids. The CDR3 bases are TGTGCCAGCAGTTACGAAGGGGGGAATAATTCACCCCTCCACTTT. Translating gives CASSYEGGNNSPLHF.

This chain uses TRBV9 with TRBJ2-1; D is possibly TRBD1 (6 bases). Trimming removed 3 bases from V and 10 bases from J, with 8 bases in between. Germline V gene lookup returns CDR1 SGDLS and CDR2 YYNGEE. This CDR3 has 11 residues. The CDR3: CASSGGREQFF. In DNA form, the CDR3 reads TGTGCCAGCAGCGGGGGGCGGGAGCAGTTCTTC.

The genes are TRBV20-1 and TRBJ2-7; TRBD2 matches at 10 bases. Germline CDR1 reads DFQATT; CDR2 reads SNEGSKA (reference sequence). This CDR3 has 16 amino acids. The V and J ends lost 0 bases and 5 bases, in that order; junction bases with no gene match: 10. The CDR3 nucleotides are TGCAGTGCTAGAGATACCCGCGGGACTAGCGCGAACGAGCAGTACTTC. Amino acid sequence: CSARDTRGTSANEQYF.

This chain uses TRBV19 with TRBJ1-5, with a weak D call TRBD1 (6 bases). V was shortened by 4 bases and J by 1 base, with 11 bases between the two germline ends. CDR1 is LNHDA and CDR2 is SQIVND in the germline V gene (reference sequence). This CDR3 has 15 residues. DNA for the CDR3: TGTGCCAGTAGTAGGCCAACAGGGAGCAATCAGCCCCAGCATTTT. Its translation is CASSRPTGSNQPQHF.

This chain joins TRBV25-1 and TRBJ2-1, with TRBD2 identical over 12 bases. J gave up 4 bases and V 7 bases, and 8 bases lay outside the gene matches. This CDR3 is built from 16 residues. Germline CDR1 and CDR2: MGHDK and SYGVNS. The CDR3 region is CASTATSGGAYNEQFF. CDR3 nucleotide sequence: TGTGCCAGCACCGCGACTAGCGGGGGAGCTTACAATGAGCAGTTCTTC.